This T cell receptor beta chain was identified in a study of blood T cell repertoires in COVID-19. On the study more broadly: Both acute and convalescent COVID-19 samples were obtained from the United States, Italy and Spain. The analysed material was cDNA or gDNA that came from T cells, B-cell-depleted T cells, or PBMCs.

Germline assignment: CDR1 LGHDT and CDR2 YNNKEL (reference sequence). The V segment lost 1 base and the J segment 11 bases; nucleotides outside the gene matches: 7. This CDR3 has 13 residues. Per the original methods: Nucleated cell counts were estimated from reference gene primer amplification. Here immunoSEQ multiplex PCR was the method, and the copy in TCRdb shows in-frame clones only, minus some. V and J calls and clone size follow that table, whereas D and trimming were derived from the DNA. The profile shows tens of thousands of clones, more than 75% of them singletons. The source of this sequence is a woman aged 80 or over with acute or convalescent COVID-19. Sequencing input: peripheral blood. This chain uses TRBV3-1 (or the pseudogene TRBV3-2) with TRBJ1-1; 7 bases fit TRBD1. CDR3 in amino acids: CASSQVGGADAFF. CDR3 sequence (DNA): TGTGCCAGCAGCCAAGTAGGGGGCGCGGACGCTTTCTTT.